This TCR beta chain was documented in a study of T cells after yellow fever vaccination. Whole-study context: SMART-Seq v4 Ultra Low Input served to prepare low-cell-number fractions. Study outcomes and limitations: A large majority of primary-vaccination clones showed up again after the booster (approximately 95% CD4, around 85% CD8). Shared CD4/CD8 clonotypes were a small share, likely from convergent recombination.

TCRdb processed the 5' RACE reads anew with MiXCR; each CDR3 protein has one entry. The table shows 300,000 to 400,000 distinct CDR3 sequences, with about 10% occurring only once. Concerning this clonotype: The antigen is undetermined.

Trimming left V 5 bases short and J 8 bases short, with 14 bases between. The CDR3 contains 12 residues. The V gene's germline CDR1 is SGHNT and CDR2 YYREEE (reference sequence). The chain is built from TRBV5-4 and TRBJ2-7; D is tentatively TRBD1 or TRBD2 (6 bases each). This TCR was sampled from a young man who received the YFV17D yellow fever vaccine. This material consisted of CD4+ T cells sorted from PBMCs, taken 45 days after the yellow fever booster vaccination. In DNA form, the CDR3 reads TGTGCCAGCAGTCCACAGGGCGGGAAGCAGTACTTC. It encodes CASSPQGGKQYF.